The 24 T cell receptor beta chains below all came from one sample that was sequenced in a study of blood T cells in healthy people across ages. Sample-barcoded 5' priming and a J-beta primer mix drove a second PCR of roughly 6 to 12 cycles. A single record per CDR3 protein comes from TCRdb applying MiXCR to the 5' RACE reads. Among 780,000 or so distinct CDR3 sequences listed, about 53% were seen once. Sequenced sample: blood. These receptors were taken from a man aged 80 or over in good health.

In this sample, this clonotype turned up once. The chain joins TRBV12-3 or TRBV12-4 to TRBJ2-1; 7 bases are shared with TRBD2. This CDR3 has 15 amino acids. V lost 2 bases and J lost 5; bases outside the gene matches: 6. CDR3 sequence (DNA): TGTGCCAGCAGTTTAAGGTCGGGGGGTGACAATGAGCAGTTCTTC. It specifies CASSLRSGGDNEQFF.

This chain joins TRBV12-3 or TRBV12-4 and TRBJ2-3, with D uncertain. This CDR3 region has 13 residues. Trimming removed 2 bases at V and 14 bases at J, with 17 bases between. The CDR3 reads CASSLTQARYAYF. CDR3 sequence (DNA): TGTGCCAGCAGTTTAACCCAGGCCAGATACGCGTATTTT.

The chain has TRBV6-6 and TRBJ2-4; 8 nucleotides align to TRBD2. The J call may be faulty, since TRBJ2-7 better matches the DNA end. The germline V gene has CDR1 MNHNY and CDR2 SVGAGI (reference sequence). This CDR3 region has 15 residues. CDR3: CASSPSGAGAYEQYF. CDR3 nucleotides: TGTGCCAGCAGCCCCTCGGGAGCGGGAGCCTACGAGCAGTACTTC.

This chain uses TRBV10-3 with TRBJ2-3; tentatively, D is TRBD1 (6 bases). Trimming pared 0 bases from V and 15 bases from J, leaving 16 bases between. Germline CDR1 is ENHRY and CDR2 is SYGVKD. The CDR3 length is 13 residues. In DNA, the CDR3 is TGTGCCATCAGTGAGTCTCCGGACAGAGACGCATATTTT. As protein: CAISESPDRDAYF.

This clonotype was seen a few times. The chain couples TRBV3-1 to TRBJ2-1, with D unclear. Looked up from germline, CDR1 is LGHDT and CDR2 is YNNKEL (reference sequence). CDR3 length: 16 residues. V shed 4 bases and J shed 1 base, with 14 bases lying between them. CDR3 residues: CASSPRAMGSYNEQFF. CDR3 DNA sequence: TGTGCCAGCAGCCCTCGGGCCATGGGGTCCTACAATGAGCAGTTCTTC.

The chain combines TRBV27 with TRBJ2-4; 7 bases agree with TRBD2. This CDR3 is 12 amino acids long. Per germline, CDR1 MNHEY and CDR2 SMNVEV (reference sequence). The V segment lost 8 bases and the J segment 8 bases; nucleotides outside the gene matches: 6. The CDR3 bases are TGTGCCAGCGGGAGGGCCTCGGACATTCAGTACTTC. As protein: CASGRASDIQYF.

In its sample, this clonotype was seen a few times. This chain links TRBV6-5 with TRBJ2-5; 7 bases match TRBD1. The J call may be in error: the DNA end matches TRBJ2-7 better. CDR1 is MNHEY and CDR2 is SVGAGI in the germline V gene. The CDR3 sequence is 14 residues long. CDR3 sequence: CASSSLGQFYEQYF. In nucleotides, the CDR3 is TGTGCCAGCAGTTCCCTGGGACAGTTCTACGAGCAGTACTTC.

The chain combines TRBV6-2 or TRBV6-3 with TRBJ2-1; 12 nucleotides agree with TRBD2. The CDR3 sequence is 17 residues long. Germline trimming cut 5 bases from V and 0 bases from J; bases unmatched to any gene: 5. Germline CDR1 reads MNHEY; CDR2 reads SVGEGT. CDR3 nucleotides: TGTGCCAGCAGTGTCTCTAGCGGGAGGGCCTCCTACAATGAGCAGTTCTTC. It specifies CASSVSSGRASYNEQFF.

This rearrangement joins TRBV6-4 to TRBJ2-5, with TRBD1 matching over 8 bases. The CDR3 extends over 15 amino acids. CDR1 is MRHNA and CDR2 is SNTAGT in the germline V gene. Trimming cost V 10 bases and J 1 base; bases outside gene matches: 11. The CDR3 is CANNNRTGSQETQYF. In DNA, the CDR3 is TGTGCCAACAACAACAGGACAGGGAGCCAAGAGACCCAGTACTTC.

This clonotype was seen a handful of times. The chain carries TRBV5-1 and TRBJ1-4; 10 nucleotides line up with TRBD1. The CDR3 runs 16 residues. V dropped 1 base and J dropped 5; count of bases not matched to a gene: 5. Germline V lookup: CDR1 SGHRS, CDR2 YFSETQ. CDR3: CASSLPSGQGNEKLFF. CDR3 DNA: TGCGCCAGCAGCTTGCCTTCGGGACAGGGGAATGAAAAACTGTTTTTT.

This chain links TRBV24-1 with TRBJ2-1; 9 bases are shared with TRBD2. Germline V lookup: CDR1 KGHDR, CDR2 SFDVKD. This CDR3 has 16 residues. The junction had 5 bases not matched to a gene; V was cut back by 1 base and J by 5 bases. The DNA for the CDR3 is TGTGCCACCAGTGATTTTGAGACTAGCGGCAACAATGAGCAGTTCTTC. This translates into CATSDFETSGNNEQFF.

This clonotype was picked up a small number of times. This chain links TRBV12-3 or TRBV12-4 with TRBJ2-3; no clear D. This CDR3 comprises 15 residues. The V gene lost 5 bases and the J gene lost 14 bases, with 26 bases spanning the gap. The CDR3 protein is CASSRRKRIERYAYF. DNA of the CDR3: TGTGCCAGCAGTAGACGGAAGCGTATTGAGAGATACGCGTATTTT.

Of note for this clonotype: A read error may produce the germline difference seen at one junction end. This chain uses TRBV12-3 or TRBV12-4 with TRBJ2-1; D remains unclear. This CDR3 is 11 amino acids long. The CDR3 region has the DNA TGTGCCAGCACCTCTTACAATGGGCAGTTCTTC. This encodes CASTSYNGQFF.

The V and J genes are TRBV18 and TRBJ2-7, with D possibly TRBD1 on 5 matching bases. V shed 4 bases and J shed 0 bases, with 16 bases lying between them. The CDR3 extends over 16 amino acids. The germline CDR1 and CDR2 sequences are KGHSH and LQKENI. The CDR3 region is CASSRARGLYSYEQYF. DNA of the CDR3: TGTGCCAGCTCACGTGCAAGGGGCTTGTACTCCTACGAGCAGTACTTC.

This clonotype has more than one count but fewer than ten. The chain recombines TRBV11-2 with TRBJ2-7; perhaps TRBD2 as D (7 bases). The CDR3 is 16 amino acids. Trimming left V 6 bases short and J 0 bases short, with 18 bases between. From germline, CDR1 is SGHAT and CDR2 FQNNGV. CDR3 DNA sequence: TGTGCCAGCAGGCCGGGGAGGGGGAGTAGCTCCTACGAGCAGTACTTC. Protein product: CASRPGRGSSSYEQYF.

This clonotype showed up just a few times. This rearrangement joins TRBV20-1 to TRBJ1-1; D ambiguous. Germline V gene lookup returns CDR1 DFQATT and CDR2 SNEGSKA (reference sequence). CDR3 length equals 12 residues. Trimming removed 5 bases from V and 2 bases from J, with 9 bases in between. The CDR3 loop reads CSARPVNTEAFF. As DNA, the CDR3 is TGCAGTGCTCGCCCAGTTAACACTGAAGCTTTCTTT.

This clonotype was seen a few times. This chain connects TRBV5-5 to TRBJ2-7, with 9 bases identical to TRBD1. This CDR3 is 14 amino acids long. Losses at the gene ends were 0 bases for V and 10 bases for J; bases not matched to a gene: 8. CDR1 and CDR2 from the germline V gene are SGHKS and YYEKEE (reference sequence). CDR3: CASSLALDRGDQYF. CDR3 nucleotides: TGTGCCAGCAGCTTGGCCCTCGACAGGGGGGACCAGTACTTC.

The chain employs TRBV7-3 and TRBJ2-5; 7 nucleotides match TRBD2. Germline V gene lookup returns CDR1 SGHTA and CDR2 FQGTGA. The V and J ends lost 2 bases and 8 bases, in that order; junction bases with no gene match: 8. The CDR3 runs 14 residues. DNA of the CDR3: TGTGCCAGCAGCTTATTGGCCCCGGGGGGAACCCAGTACTTC. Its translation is CASSLLAPGGTQYF.

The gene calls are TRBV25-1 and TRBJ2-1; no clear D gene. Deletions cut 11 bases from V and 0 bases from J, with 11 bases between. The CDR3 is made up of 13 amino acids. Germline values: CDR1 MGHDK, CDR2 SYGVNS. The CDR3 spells CAETQPSYNEQFF. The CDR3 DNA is TGTGCCGAGACTCAACCCTCCTACAATGAGCAGTTCTTC.

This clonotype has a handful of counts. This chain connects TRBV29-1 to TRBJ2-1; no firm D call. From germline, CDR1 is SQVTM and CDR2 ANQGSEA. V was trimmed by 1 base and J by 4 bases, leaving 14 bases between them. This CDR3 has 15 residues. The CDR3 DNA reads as TGCAGCGTTGAAGGGGGAAAGGCTTTATACAATGAGCAGTTCTTC. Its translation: CSVEGGKALYNEQFF.

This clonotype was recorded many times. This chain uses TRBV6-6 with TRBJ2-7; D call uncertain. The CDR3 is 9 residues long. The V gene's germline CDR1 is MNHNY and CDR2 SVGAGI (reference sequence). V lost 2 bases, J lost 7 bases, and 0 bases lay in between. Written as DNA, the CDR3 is TGTGCCAGCAGTTACGAGCAGTACTTC. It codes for CASSYEQYF.

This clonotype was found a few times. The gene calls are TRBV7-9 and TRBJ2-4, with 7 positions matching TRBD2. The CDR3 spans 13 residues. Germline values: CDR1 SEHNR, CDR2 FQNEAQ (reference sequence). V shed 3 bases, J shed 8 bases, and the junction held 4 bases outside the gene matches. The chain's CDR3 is CASSLEGGDIQYF. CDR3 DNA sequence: TGTGCCAGCAGCTTGGAGGGAGGGGACATTCAGTACTTC.

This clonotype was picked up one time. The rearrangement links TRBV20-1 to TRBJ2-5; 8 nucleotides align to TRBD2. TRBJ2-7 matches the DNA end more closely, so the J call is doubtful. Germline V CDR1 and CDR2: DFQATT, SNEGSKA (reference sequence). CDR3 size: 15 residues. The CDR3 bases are TGCAGTGCTAGTCTCTCGGGAGGGCCCCCCTACGAGCAGTACTTC. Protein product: CSASLSGGPPYEQYF.

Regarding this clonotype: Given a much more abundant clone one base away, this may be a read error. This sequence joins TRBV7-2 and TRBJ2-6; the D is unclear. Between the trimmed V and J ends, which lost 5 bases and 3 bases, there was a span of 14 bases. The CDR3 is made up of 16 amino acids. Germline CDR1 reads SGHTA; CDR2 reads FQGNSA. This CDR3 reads CASSPELSFGANVLTF. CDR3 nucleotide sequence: TGTGCCAGCAGCCCCGAGTTGAGCTTTGGGGCCAACGTCCTGACTTTC.